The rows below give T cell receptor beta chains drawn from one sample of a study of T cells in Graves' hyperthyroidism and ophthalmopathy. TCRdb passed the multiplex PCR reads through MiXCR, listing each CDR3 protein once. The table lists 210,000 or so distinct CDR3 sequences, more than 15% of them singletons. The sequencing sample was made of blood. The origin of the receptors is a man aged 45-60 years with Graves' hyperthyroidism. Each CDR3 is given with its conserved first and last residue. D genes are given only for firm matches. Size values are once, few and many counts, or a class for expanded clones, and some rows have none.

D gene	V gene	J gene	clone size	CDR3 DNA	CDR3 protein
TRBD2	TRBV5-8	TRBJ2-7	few	TGTGCCAGCAGCTGGGGACTAGCGGGAGCCTACGAGCAGTACTTC	CASSWGLAGAYEQYF
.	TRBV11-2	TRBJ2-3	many	TGTGCCAGCAGCCCCTGGACTCGCACAGATACGCAGTATTTT	CASSPWTRTDTQYF
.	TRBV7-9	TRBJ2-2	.	TGTGCCAGCAGCTTAAGCTATTTCGCCGGGAACACCGGGGAGCTGTTTTTT	CASSLSYFAGNTGELFF
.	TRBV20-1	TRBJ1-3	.	TGCAGTGCTGTTGGCGAACACTCTGGAAACACCATATATTTT	CSAVGEHSGNTIYF
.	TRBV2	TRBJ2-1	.	TGTGCCAGCAGCACTAGCTTCGGCAATGAGCAGGTCTTC	CASSTSFGNEQVF
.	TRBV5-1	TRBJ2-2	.	TGCGCCAGCACCAACCTACAGAGCACCGGGGAGCTGTTTTTT	CASTNLQSTGELFF
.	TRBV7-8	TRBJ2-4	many	TGTGCCAGCAGCCAGGACAGACTAGCCAAAAACATTCAGTACTTC	CASSQDRLAKNIQYF
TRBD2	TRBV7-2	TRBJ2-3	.	TGTGCCAGCAGCTTAGGAGTACTAGCGGGAGGAGGCACGCAGTATTTT	CASSLGVLAGGGTQYF
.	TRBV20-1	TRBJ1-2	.	TGCAGTGCTAGAGATGACGGCGGTGGCTACACCTTC	CSARDDGGGYTF
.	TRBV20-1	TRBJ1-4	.	TGCAGTGCCCAGACAGGAGCAACTAATGAAAAACTGTTTTTT	CSAQTGATNEKLFF
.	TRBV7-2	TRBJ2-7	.	TGTGCCAGCAGCTTTGGCGGGGCGAGCTCCTACGAGCAGTACTTC	CASSFGGASSYEQYF
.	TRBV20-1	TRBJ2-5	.	TGCAGTGCTCCGGGGGGCTTACGGGAGACCCAGTACTTC	CSAPGGLRETQYF
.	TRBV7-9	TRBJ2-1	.	TGTGCCAGCAGCTTAGCTCCCCGGGACCTATACAATGAGCAGTTCTTC	CASSLAPRDLYNEQFF
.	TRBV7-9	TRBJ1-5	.	TGTGCCAGCAGCTTATACGGCAGCCAGCCCCAGCATTTT	CASSLYGSQPQHF
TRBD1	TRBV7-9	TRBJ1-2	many	TGTGCCAGCAGCCTCGGGGTCCCCGGACAGGGGGCGCAGGGCTACACCTTC	CASSLGVPGQGAQGYTF
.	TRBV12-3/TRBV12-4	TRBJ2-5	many	TGTGCCAGCAGTGCCACTATGGAGACCCAGTACTTC	CASSATMETQYF
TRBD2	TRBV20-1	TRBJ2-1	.	TGCAGTGCCGGGGCGGGGGACCGGAATTACAATGAGCAGTTCTTC	CSAGAGDRNYNEQFF
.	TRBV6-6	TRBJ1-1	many	TGTGCCAGCAGTTACTCTTGGGCCACGAACACTGAAGCTTTCTTT	CASSYSWATNTEAFF
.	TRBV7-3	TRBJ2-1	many	TGTGCCAGCAGTTTTGCCTCAGGGACCGATGAGCAGTTCTTC	CASSFASGTDEQFF
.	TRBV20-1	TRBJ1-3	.	TGCAGTGCTAGCCCCGGAACAGGGTATGGAAACACCATATATTTT	CSASPGTGYGNTIYF
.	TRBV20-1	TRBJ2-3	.	TGCAGTGCTAGAGATGCGGGGACAGACACAGATACGCAGTATTTT	CSARDAGTDTDTQYF